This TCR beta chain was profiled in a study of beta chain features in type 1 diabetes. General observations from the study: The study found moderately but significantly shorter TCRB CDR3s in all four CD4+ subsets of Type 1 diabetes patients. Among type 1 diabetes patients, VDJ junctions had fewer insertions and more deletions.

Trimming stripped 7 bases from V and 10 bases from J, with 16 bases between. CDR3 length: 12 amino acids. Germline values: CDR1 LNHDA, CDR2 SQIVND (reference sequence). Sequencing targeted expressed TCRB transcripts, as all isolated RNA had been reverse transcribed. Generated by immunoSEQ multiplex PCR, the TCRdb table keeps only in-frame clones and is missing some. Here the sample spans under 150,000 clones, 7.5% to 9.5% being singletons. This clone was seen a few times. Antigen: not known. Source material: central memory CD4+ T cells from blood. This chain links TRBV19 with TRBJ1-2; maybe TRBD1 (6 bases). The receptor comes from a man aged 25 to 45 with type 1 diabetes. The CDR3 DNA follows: TGTGCCAGTACCTCAAAGGGACAACTCTACACCTTC. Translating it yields CASTSKGQLYTF.